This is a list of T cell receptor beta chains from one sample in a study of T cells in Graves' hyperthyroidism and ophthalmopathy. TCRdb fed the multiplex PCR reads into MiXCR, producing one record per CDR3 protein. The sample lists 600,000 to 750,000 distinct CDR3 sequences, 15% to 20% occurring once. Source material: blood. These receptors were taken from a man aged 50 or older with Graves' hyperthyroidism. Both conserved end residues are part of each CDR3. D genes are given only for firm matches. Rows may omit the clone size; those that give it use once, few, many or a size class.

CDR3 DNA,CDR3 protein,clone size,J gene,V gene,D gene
TGTGCCAGCAGCTTAGGGACTAGCGGTTACACCGGGGAGCTGTTTTTT,CASSLGTSGYTGELFF,many,TRBJ2-2,TRBV11-2,TRBD2
TGTGCCTCTTTAGCCCCCTTAGAAAAACTGTTTTTT,CASLAPLEKLFF,NA,TRBJ1-4,TRBV6-1,NA
TGTGCCAGCAGTTTCGGACAGGTCCTCTCAAACGTCCTGACTTTC,CASSFGQVLSNVLTF,once,TRBJ2-6,TRBV6-5,TRBD1
TGTGCCAGCAGACGGACAGGGGACAATGAGCAGTTCTTC,CASRRTGDNEQFF,many,TRBJ2-1,TRBV6-1,TRBD1
TGTGCCAGCAACCCGGACCCGAGCTCCTACGAGCAGTACTTC,CASNPDPSSYEQYF,many,TRBJ2-7,TRBV28,NA
TGCGCCAGCAGCTCAGAACAGGTTTATGGCTACACCTTC,CASSSEQVYGYTF,few,TRBJ1-2,TRBV5-1,NA
TGTGCCAGCACCGAGGGGGGCGGGGGCAATGAGCAGTTCTTC,CASTEGGGGNEQFF,many,TRBJ2-1,TRBV27,NA
TGTGCCAGCAGCTTGAAGGGGCAGCCAATGTCTAACTATGGCTACACCTTC,CASSLKGQPMSNYGYTF,few,TRBJ1-2,TRBV5-4,NA
TGTGCCAGTAGTATAGATCGGGCTAGCAATCAGCCCCAGCATTTT,CASSIDRASNQPQHF,NA,TRBJ1-5,TRBV19,NA
TGTGCCAGCAGTTCCGCGGGGTGGGGGGGCATGAACACTGAAGCTTTCTTT,CASSSAGWGGMNTEAFF,NA,TRBJ1-1,TRBV27,NA
TGTGCCAGCAGTCGAACAGGGGCGAGGGGTGAAAAACTGTTTTTT,CASSRTGARGEKLFF,many,TRBJ1-4,TRBV2,TRBD1
TGCAGCGTTGAAGGCTACACCTTC,CSVEGYTF,NA,TRBJ1-2,TRBV29-1,NA
TGTGCCAGCAGCTCGATGGGTCGGAAGAGTTCAGGGAACACTGAAGCTTTCTTT,CASSSMGRKSSGNTEAFF,few,TRBJ1-1,TRBV6-1,NA
TGTGCCAGCACCAATCCCGGGATCACTGAAGCTTTCTTT,CASTNPGITEAFF,many,TRBJ1-1,TRBV28,NA
TGTGCCAGCAGTGAAAGAGGGTACCCAGCAGTCCACGAGCAGTACTTC,CASSERGYPAVHEQYF,NA,TRBJ2-7,TRBV2,NA
TGCGCCAGCAGCCAAGATAGGCTAGCGGGTCTGTTGGATACGCAGTATTTT,CASSQDRLAGLLDTQYF,few,TRBJ2-3,TRBV4-3,TRBD2
TGTGCCAGCAGTTTTGGACAGGACTCCTACAATGAGCAGTTCTTC,CASSFGQDSYNEQFF,few,TRBJ2-1,TRBV7-9,TRBD1
TGTGCCAGCAGACCAAGCGGGAAGGTCTACGAGCAGTACTTC,CASRPSGKVYEQYF,many,TRBJ2-7,TRBV13,TRBD2
TGTGCCAGCAACTCACAGGGGGACCCCTACGAGCAGTACTTC,CASNSQGDPYEQYF,many,TRBJ2-7,TRBV27,TRBD1
TGTGCCAGCAGCCAAACGACCGGGGAGCTGTTTTTT,CASSQTTGELFF,many,TRBJ2-2,TRBV3-1,NA
TGTGCCAGTGTATCTGGGGCAGGGGCCGGCCGTGAGCAGTTCTTC,CASVSGAGAGREQFF,few,TRBJ2-1,TRBV25-1,NA
TGTGCCAGCAGTGAATTCGGCGGGGGCAGCAGGACAGATACGCAGTATTTT,CASSEFGGGSRTDTQYF,many,TRBJ2-3,TRBV2,NA
TGTGCCTGGAGTCCCCTAGGCGGATGGGGGGACAATGAGCAGTTCTTC,CAWSPLGGWGDNEQFF,NA,TRBJ2-1,TRBV30,NA
TGTGCCAGTAGTCCAGTCCGGGACCGCAACACCGGGGAGCTGTTTTTT,CASSPVRDRNTGELFF,few,TRBJ2-2,TRBV19,NA
TGTGCCAGCAGTTTATTATACCGTCCGAACACTGAAGCTTTCTTT,CASSLLYRPNTEAFF,few,TRBJ1-1,TRBV27,NA
TGTGCCAGCAGCTCCGATGATTTCACAGATACGCAGTATTTT,CASSSDDFTDTQYF,NA,TRBJ2-3,TRBV11-2,NA
TGCGCCAGCAGCTTGGGTTGGGGAGAGGGCGAGCAGTACTTC,CASSLGWGEGEQYF,many,TRBJ2-7,TRBV5-1,NA
TGTGCCAGCTCACCTCCGGGACTAGCGGGAACAAGGACCGGGGAGCTGTTTTTT,CASSPPGLAGTRTGELFF,few,TRBJ2-2,TRBV18,TRBD2
TGTGCCAGCAGTTTATACGCTAGCGGGGCCTACAATGAGCAGTTCTTC,CASSLYASGAYNEQFF,many,TRBJ2-1,TRBV27,TRBD2
TGTGCCAGCAGCTTGAGGGCGGGGGACGGCTCCTACAATGAGCAGTTCTTC,CASSLRAGDGSYNEQFF,many,TRBJ2-1,TRBV7-2,TRBD2
TGTGCCACCAGTGACGGGGCTTTAGATACGCAGTATTTT,CATSDGALDTQYF,NA,TRBJ2-3,TRBV24-1,NA
TGCAGTGCTAGAGATCTAGTCCTAAGCTCCTACAATGAGCAGTTCTTC,CSARDLVLSSYNEQFF,NA,TRBJ2-1,TRBV20-1,NA
TGTGCCACCAGTGATTGGGCAGCTAGTGAAGGAGCTTTCTTT,CATSDWAASEGAFF,NA,TRBJ1-1,TRBV24-1,NA
TGCGCCAGCAGCTTGGATGGACAGGGGTTGAATTCACCCCTCCACTTT,CASSLDGQGLNSPLHF,few,TRBJ1-6,TRBV5-1,TRBD1
TGTGCCAGCAGCCCCGAGCAAAGGACTAGCGGGCCCTACAATGAGCAGTTCTTC,CASSPEQRTSGPYNEQFF,NA,TRBJ2-1,TRBV11-3,TRBD2
TGTGCCAGCAGCCCCGATGGGACACCCCTGCGGGACACCGGGGAGCTGTTTTTT,CASSPDGTPLRDTGELFF,many,TRBJ2-2,TRBV11-1,NA
TGTGCCTGGAGTGTGACAGGGGGGGGGGATGAGCAGTTCTTC,CAWSVTGGGDEQFF,few,TRBJ2-1,TRBV30,TRBD1
TGTGCCAGCAGCAGCTCTAGCGGGAGCGGGACAGATACGCAGTATTTT,CASSSSSGSGTDTQYF,many,TRBJ2-3,TRBV11-2,TRBD2
TGTGCCAGCAGCGTAGCTGAGGGGACCCAGTACTTC,CASSVAEGTQYF,NA,TRBJ2-5,TRBV9,NA
TGTGCCAGCAGCCCTCTGCCGACAGGGACCTACGAGCAGTACTTC,CASSPLPTGTYEQYF,many,TRBJ2-7,TRBV27,TRBD1
TGTGCCAGTAGTATTACCGGACAGGGCTACGAGCAGTACTTC,CASSITGQGYEQYF,many,TRBJ2-7,TRBV19,TRBD1
TGTGCCAGCGGCGGGGGGACCCAGTACTTC,CASGGGTQYF,many,TRBJ2-5,TRBV12-3/TRBV12-4,TRBD2
TGCAGTGCTAGAGGCCAACCGGGACAGGAATACGAGCAGTACTTC,CSARGQPGQEYEQYF,many,TRBJ2-7,TRBV20-1,TRBD1
TGTGCCAGCAGACCTGGACCCGGCCCAGGCACTGAAGCTTTCTTT,CASRPGPGPGTEAFF,many,TRBJ1-1,TRBV12-3/TRBV12-4,NA
TGTGCCAGCAGTGAAGACAGGGGAAGAAATGAAAAACTGTTTTTT,CASSEDRGRNEKLFF,many,TRBJ1-4,TRBV6-1,TRBD1
TGCGCCAGCAGCCAAGCAAGGGGGGCAACTAATGAAAAACTGTTTTTT,CASSQARGATNEKLFF,few,TRBJ1-4,TRBV4-1,NA
TGTGCCAGCAGCCAATCAGTCGTCTCGGGGGGCACTGAAGCTTTCTTT,CASSQSVVSGGTEAFF,many,TRBJ1-1,TRBV16,NA
TGCAGTGCTAGAGGAGACAGGGGGATGAATCAGCCCCAGCATTTT,CSARGDRGMNQPQHF,NA,TRBJ1-5,TRBV20-1,TRBD1
TGCGCCAGCAGAAAGGACAGGGTATCACAGCCCCAGCATTTT,CASRKDRVSQPQHF,few,TRBJ1-5,TRBV5-1,TRBD1
TGTGCCAGCAGTGACATGACAGGGCTCGAGGTTTACCAGCCCCAGCATTTT,CASSDMTGLEVYQPQHF,NA,TRBJ1-5,TRBV28,TRBD1
TGTGCCAGCAGTACATTGGGACTAGCGGGCACCGGGGAGCTGTTTTTT,CASSTLGLAGTGELFF,many,TRBJ2-2,TRBV27,TRBD2
TGTGCCAGCATGACCTGGGCTTCTGAAGCTTTCTTT,CASMTWASEAFF,many,TRBJ1-1,TRBV7-9,NA
TGTGCCAGCAGTTTTTCCCTACCTTCATTTCCCCCCCCCTCCGTGCAGTACTTC,CASSFSLPSFPPPSVQYF,many,TRBJ2-7,TRBV27,NA